A selection of T cell receptor beta chains follows, all from one sample in a study of OX40 agonist ivuxolimab in advanced cancers. Profiled with immunoSEQ multiplex PCR; TCRdb holds only in-frame clones, not every one. The table has tens of thousands of clones, roughly three quarters seen once; the top ten hold around 7.7%. The starting material was CD4+ or CD8+ T cells sorted from blood, obtained in a trial of the OX40 agonist ivuxolimab. The receptors derive from an adult with an advanced solid tumor such as melanoma, head and neck, liver or kidney cancer. Each CDR3 is given with its conserved first and last residue. D genes are given only for firm matches. Size is stated for part of the rows, as once, few or many counts, or as a class when the clone is expanded.

abundance | d_gene | j_gene | v_gene | CDR3nt | CDR3aa
NA | NA | TRBJ1-2 | TRBV30 | TGTGCCTGGAGTAGTGACGCCTATGGCTACACCTTC | CAWSSDAYGYTF
NA | TRBD1 | TRBJ1-3 | TRBV5-4 | TGTGCCAGCAGCTTACAGGGGTATCCTGGAAACACCATATATTTT | CASSLQGYPGNTIYF
NA | NA | TRBJ2-1 | TRBV6-4 | TGTGCCAGCAGTCAAGAGGATTCTTTATACAATGAGCAGTTCTTC | CASSQEDSLYNEQFF
NA | TRBD2 | TRBJ2-1 | TRBV15 | TGTGCCACCAGCCCCGGGACTAGCGGGCCTTACAATGAGCAGTTCTTC | CATSPGTSGPYNEQFF
NA | NA | TRBJ1-2 | TRBV30 | TGTGCCTGGAGTGTTGTACAGGGTCGGGGCTACACCTTC | CAWSVVQGRGYTF
few | NA | TRBJ1-1 | TRBV20-1 | TGCAGTGCTATTCCGGTTCTCTTT | CSAIPVLF
NA | NA | TRBJ2-7 | TRBV5-6 | TGTGCCAGCAGCAACACCGGGACGGATACCTACGAGCAGTACTTC | CASSNTGTDTYEQYF
NA | NA | TRBJ2-5 | TRBV30 | TGTGCCTGGAAAGGGACCCCCAAAGAGACCCAGTACTTC | CAWKGTPKETQYF
NA | NA | TRBJ2-7 | TRBV7-6 | TGTGCCAGCAGCTTACTGGGTCAGGGGGAGATAGCGGGCTTCTCCTACGAGCAGTACTTC | CASSLLGQGEIAGFSYEQYF
NA | NA | TRBJ1-5 | TRBV6-4 | TGTGCCAGCAGCGAAAATTACCGACATAATCAGCCCCAGCATTTT | CASSENYRHNQPQHF
NA | TRBD2 | TRBJ2-1 | TRBV29-1 | TGCAGCGTTGTCTCTAGCGGGAACAATGAGCAGTTCTTC | CSVVSSGNNEQFF
NA | NA | TRBJ2-6 | TRBV27 | TGTGCCAGCAGGGGCTCTGGGGCCAACGTCCTGACTTTC | CASRGSGANVLTF
few | NA | TRBJ2-7 | TRBV6-1 | TGTGCCAGCAGTCAAGGCCTCACAGGGTGGGGATTCTACGAGCAGTACTTC | CASSQGLTGWGFYEQYF
NA | NA | TRBJ2-3 | TRBV9 | TGTGCCAGCAGCGTTAGTTCGTACACAGATACGCAGTATTTT | CASSVSSYTDTQYF
once | NA | TRBJ2-6 | TRBV21-1 | TGTGCCAGCAGCGGCCGGGACAGCCACAACTCTGGGGCCAACGTCCTGACTTTC | CASSGRDSHNSGANVLTF
NA | NA | TRBJ2-5 | TRBV27 | TGTGCCAGCAGTTTCCTGGGCTGGGAGACCCAGTACTTC | CASSFLGWETQYF
few | NA | TRBJ2-3 | TRBV5-1 | TGCGCCAGCAGCTTTTCTACGGCCTCAGATACGCAGTATTTT | CASSFSTASDTQYF
medium-sized | NA | TRBJ2-5 | TRBV2 | TGTGCCAGCACCCGCAGCACGGAGACCCAGTACTTC | CASTRSTETQYF
NA | NA | TRBJ2-3 | TRBV4-1 | TGCGCCAGCAGCATCAGGCCCAGCACAGATACGCAGTATTTT | CASSIRPSTDTQYF
NA | NA | TRBJ1-1 | TRBV5-5 | TGTGCCAGCAGCAGTTGGGCGAACACTGAAGCTTTCTTT | CASSSWANTEAFF
NA | NA | TRBJ2-7 | TRBV18 | TGTGCCAGCTCACCAGGGGGAGTTCACGAGCAGTACTTC | CASSPGGVHEQYF
NA | NA | TRBJ1-5 | TRBV5-4 | TGTGCCAGCAGCTTAGGAGGGGAGGAGCCCCAGCATTTT | CASSLGGEEPQHF
NA | TRBD2 | TRBJ2-1 | TRBV5-1 | TGCGCCAGCAGCTTCGGGACTAGCGGCAATGAGCAGTTCTTC | CASSFGTSGNEQFF
NA | NA | TRBJ1-2 | TRBV30 | TGTGCCTGGCTAGGGGACCGCTATGGCTACACCTTC | CAWLGDRYGYTF
NA | NA | TRBJ1-3 | TRBV18 | TGTGCCAGCTCACCACTTCCGGTAACGAAAGGAAACACCATATATTTT | CASSPLPVTKGNTIYF
NA | NA | TRBJ1-1 | TRBV10-1 | TGCGCCAGCAGTGAGTCCTTTCAGGGGTCGGCTGAAGCTTTCTTT | CASSESFQGSAEAFF
few | TRBD1 | TRBJ2-3 | TRBV11-2 | TGTGCCAGCAGCTTAGAGGGACAGGGGGCAGGGACAGATACGCAGTATTTT | CASSLEGQGAGTDTQYF
NA | TRBD1 | TRBJ2-5 | TRBV19 | TGTGCCAGCACCCCCGGACAGGGCGCGGGTGAGACCCAGTACTTC | CASTPGQGAGETQYF
NA | NA | TRBJ1-1 | TRBV19 | TGTGCCAGTAGACAAAACGTGGGTGAAGCTTTCTTT | CASRQNVGEAFF
NA | NA | TRBJ1-1 | TRBV6-5 | TGTGCCGCGGGAGATTTAAACACTGAAGCTTTCTTT | CAAGDLNTEAFF
NA | NA | TRBJ2-7 | TRBV5-6 | TGTGCCAGCAGCTTATCGGCGGCTCGTCAGTACTTC | CASSLSAARQYF
NA | NA | TRBJ1-1 | TRBV6-1 | TGTGCCAGCAGCCTCTTCTTTGGCACTGAAGCTTTCTTT | CASSLFFGTEAFF
NA | TRBD1 | TRBJ2-7 | TRBV5-6 | TGTGCCAGCGGGCACAGGGGATACGAGCAGTACTTC | CASGHRGYEQYF
once | NA | TRBJ2-5 | TRBV7-6 | TGTGCCAGCAGCTTGGGGGAACCAGGAAAAGTCCAGTACTTC | CASSLGEPGKVQYF
NA | NA | TRBJ1-2 | TRBV10-3 | TGTGCCATCAGTGATGAGGGGATCTATGGCTACACCTTC | CAISDEGIYGYTF
NA | TRBD2 | TRBJ2-1 | TRBV14 | TGTGCCAGCAGCCAAGACGGGGGACTATCCGTCTACAATGAGCAGTTCTTC | CASSQDGGLSVYNEQFF
few | NA | TRBJ1-4 | TRBV19 | TGTGCCAGTAGCCGGGGGTCGGAAAAACTGTTTTTT | CASSRGSEKLFF
NA | TRBD1 | TRBJ2-2 | TRBV7-8 | TGTGCCAGCAGCTCGGGACAGGGAGACACCGGGGAGCTGTTTTTT | CASSSGQGDTGELFF
once | NA | TRBJ2-3 | TRBV7-6 | TGTGCCAGCAGCCAACAGGGAAACACAGATACGCAGTATTTT | CASSQQGNTDTQYF
once | NA | TRBJ2-5 | TRBV14 | TGTGCCAGCAGCCGCGGACAGACCCAAGAGACCCAGTACTTC | CASSRGQTQETQYF
NA | NA | TRBJ2-5 | TRBV19 | TGTGCCAGTAGTACTCTAGCTGGCGAGACCCAGTACTTC | CASSTLAGETQYF
NA | TRBD2 | TRBJ2-1 | TRBV7-8 | TGTGCCAGCAGCTTCAGGGAGGGGACTTACAATGAGCAGTTCTTC | CASSFREGTYNEQFF
once | NA | TRBJ2-2 | TRBV28 | TGTGCCAGCATTGGGGCCGGGGGAAGCACCGGGGAGCTGTTTTTT | CASIGAGGSTGELFF
NA | TRBD2 | TRBJ2-4 | TRBV4-1 | TGCGCCAGCAGCCAAGGGGCGGCGGGGGGCCTAGCCAAAAACATTCAGTACTTC | CASSQGAAGGLAKNIQYF
NA | NA | TRBJ2-7 | TRBV11-2 | TGTGCCAGCAGCGGGCTCGGCGGGATTATGTACGAGCAGTACTTC | CASSGLGGIMYEQYF
once | NA | TRBJ1-2 | TRBV27 | TGTGCCAGCAGTTTAGCTTCGGACGGCTATGGCTACACCTTC | CASSLASDGYGYTF
NA | NA | TRBJ2-7 | TRBV7-7 | TGTGCCAGCAGCTTAGAAACTGGGTTCTCCTACGAGCAGTACTTC | CASSLETGFSYEQYF
few | TRBD1 | TRBJ1-2 | TRBV28 | TGTGCCAGCATTCGGGACAGGGGATCGGGTGGCTACACCTTC | CASIRDRGSGGYTF
NA | NA | TRBJ2-4 | TRBV7-2 | TGTGCCAGCAGCCCAAGCCCTGCGAGGCACATTCAGTACTTC | CASSPSPARHIQYF
NA | NA | TRBJ1-2 | TRBV5-7 | TGTGCCAGCAGTCTAAGGGGACATAAATGGGGCTACACCTTC | CASSLRGHKWGYTF
few | TRBD1 | TRBJ2-2 | TRBV11-2 | TGTGCCAGCAGCCCATGGACAGGGAACACCGGGGAGCTGTTTTTT | CASSPWTGNTGELFF
NA | NA | TRBJ2-7 | TRBV6-6 | TGTGCCAGCAGTTACGATGGCCAGGCATACGAGCAGTACTTC | CASSYDGQAYEQYF
NA | NA | TRBJ1-2 | TRBV5-4 | TGTGCCAGCAGCGAACGTAGGACAGATAACTATGGCTACACCTTC | CASSERRTDNYGYTF